The 25 T cell receptor beta chains reported below all come from one sample, sequenced in a study of shared clonotypes between healthy human individuals. Clones were read by immunoSEQ multiplex PCR, and TCRdb kept only the in-frame ones, dropping some. There are fewer than 1.8 million clones in the sample; approximately 98.5% occur only once, and 0.36% lies in the top ten. What was sequenced was naive CD4+ T cells sorted from blood. Sample subset: CD45RA+ positively selected. These receptor sequences come from a man younger than 40 in good health.

This clone was seen just once. CDR3 sequence: CASSPTAGPYEQYF. In DNA, the CDR3 is TGTGCCAGCAGTCCCACAGCGGGACCGTACGAGCAGTACTTC. The gene calls are TRBV6-5 and TRBJ2-7; 7 positions agree with TRBD2. Germline V CDR1 and CDR2: MNHEY, SVGAGI. Losses at the gene ends were 5 bases for V and 4 bases for J; bases not matched to a gene: 8. The CDR3 sequence is 14 residues long.

The V call is TRBV19, the J call TRBJ2-3; D is uncertain. The germline CDR1 and CDR2 sequences are LNHDA and SQIVND (reference sequence). V was trimmed by 3 bases and J by 4 bases, leaving 5 bases between them. This CDR3 is 12 amino acids long. This chain's CDR3 is CASSITPDTQYF. CDR3 bases: TGTGCCAGTAGTATTACTCCAGATACGCAGTATTTT.

This chain uses TRBV9 with TRBJ2-7; unclear D gene. The germline V gene has CDR1 SGDLS and CDR2 YYNGEE. The CDR3 loop spans 14 amino acids. Trimming removed 0 bases at V and 6 bases at J, with 13 bases between. The CDR3 sequence: CASSVGSVPAEQYF. DNA for the CDR3: TGTGCCAGCAGCGTAGGTAGTGTTCCGGCCGAGCAGTACTTC.

This chain joins TRBV5-1 and TRBJ2-2; 13 bases line up with TRBD2. V trimming: 0 bases; J trimming: 4 bases; junction bases outside the gene matches: 3. Germline CDR1 reads SGHRS; CDR2 reads YFSETQ. CDR3 size: 17 residues. The CDR3 loop reads CASSLGLAGGGTGELFF. The CDR3 bases are TGCGCCAGCAGCTTGGGACTAGCGGGAGGAGGCACCGGGGAGCTGTTTTTT. Filled out from reference TRBV5-1 and TRBJ2-2, the complete variable domain reads KAGVTQTPRYLIKTRGQQVTLSCSPISGHRSVSWYQQTPGQGLQFLFEYFSETQRNKGNFPGRFSGRQFSNSRSEMNVSTLELGDSALYLCASSLGLAGGGTGELFFGEGSRLTVL.

The chain joins TRBV6-1 to TRBJ2-7; D might be TRBD2 (6 bases). The ends were cut back, 4 bases at V and 5 bases at J, with 21 bases in the middle. The CDR3 covers 16 residues. Germline V gene sequence: CDR1 MNHNS, CDR2 SASEGT. The CDR3 DNA follows: TGTGCCAGCAGTGTAATCTCCATGGGACTTTACAACGAGCAGTACTTC. It is translated as CASSVISMGLYNEQYF.

V usage is TRBV27 and J usage is TRBJ2-2; the D gene is possibly TRBD2 (5 bases). The CDR3 covers 15 residues. Deletions cut 3 bases from V and 6 bases from J, with 14 bases between. CDR1 and CDR2 from the germline V gene are MNHEY and SMNVEV (reference sequence). As DNA, the CDR3 is TGTGCCAGCAGTTTTGGCACACGGGGTGCCGGGGAGCTGTTTTTT. Its translation is CASSFGTRGAGELFF.

The rearrangement joins TRBV6-5 to TRBJ2-1; D is perhaps TRBD2 (6 bases). V lost 6 bases, J lost 2 bases, and 11 bases lay in between. The CDR3 runs to 14 residues. Per germline, CDR1 MNHEY and CDR2 SVGAGI. CDR3 sequence reads: CASSFRGTYNEQFF. The CDR3 DNA follows: TGTGCCAGCAGCTTTCGGGGGACCTACAATGAGCAGTTCTTC.

The rearrangement links TRBV2 to TRBJ2-5; no clear D gene. V was cut by 5 bases and J by 9 bases, with 22 bases left in between. Looked up from germline, CDR1 is SNHLY and CDR2 is FYNNEI. This CDR3 contains 15 residues. The CDR3 coding sequence is TGTGCCAGCAGTCCGAACTTGCCTCAACATGGGGCCCAGTACTTC. Amino acids: CASSPNLPQHGAQYF.

The V call is TRBV9, the J call TRBJ2-7; unclear D gene. V shed 4 bases and J shed 3 bases, with 17 bases lying between them. CDR1 and CDR2 from the germline V gene are SGDLS and YYNGEE. The CDR3 is 15 amino acids. In nucleotides, the CDR3 is TGTGCCAGCAGCCCCGAAGGTTTATTACTCTACGAGCAGTACTTC. Translation: CASSPEGLLLYEQYF.

The genes are TRBV6-5 and TRBJ1-4, with D unclear. The CDR3 covers 12 residues. Per the germline V gene, CDR1 is MNHEY and CDR2 is SVGAGI. The V and J ends lost 7 bases and 11 bases respectively, with 14 bases between them. CDR3 amino acids: CASNLGGRKLFF. The DNA for the CDR3 is TGTGCCAGCAACTTGGGAGGAAGGAAACTGTTTTTT.

The genes are TRBV11-2 and TRBJ2-1; D may be TRBD1 (5 bases). V was trimmed by 0 bases and J by 6 bases, leaving 12 bases between them. CDR3 length: 15 amino acids. The germline V gene encodes CDR1 SGHAT and CDR2 FQNNGV. In nucleotides, the CDR3 is TGTGCCAGCAGCTTAGAACCCCAAAGGGGCAATGAGCAGTTCTTC. This translates into CASSLEPQRGNEQFF.

The rearrangement uses TRBV14 and TRBJ2-1; 10 bases align to TRBD1. CDR3 length: 13 residues. Germline CDR1 reads SGHDN; CDR2 reads FVKESK. V lost 6 bases to trimming and J lost 8 bases; unmatched junction nucleotides: 4. The CDR3 spells CASRGTGADEQFF. The CDR3 DNA sequence: TGTGCCAGCAGGGGGACAGGGGCCGATGAGCAGTTCTTC. The full variable domain, in which reference TRBV14 and TRBJ2-1 provide the parts outside the CDR3, is EAGVTQFPSHSVIEKGQTVTLRCDPISGHDNLYWYRRVMGKEIKFLLHFVKESKQDESGMPNNRFLAERTGGTYSTLKVQPAELEDSGVYFCASRGTGADEQFFGPGTRLTVL.

In regard to this clone: The sample has other DNA sequences that encode this CDR3 too. The chain recombines TRBV2 with TRBJ1-5; TRBD1 matches 8 bases. CDR1 SNHLY and CDR2 FYNNEI come from the germline V gene. The CDR3 is 14 amino acids. Losses at the gene ends were 3 bases for V and 6 bases for J; bases not matched to a gene: 4. The CDR3 protein is CASSDQGAGQPQHF. CDR3 DNA sequence: TGTGCCAGCAGTGATCAGGGGGCGGGTCAGCCCCAGCATTTT.

This clone has a single count. V usage is TRBV2 and J usage is TRBJ2-4; D may match TRBD1 or TRBD2 (5 bases each). Germline V CDR1 and CDR2: SNHLY, FYNNEI. V shed 2 bases and J shed 8 bases, with 19 bases lying between them. This CDR3 is built from 16 residues. The CDR3 nucleotides are TGTGCCAGCAGTGAAAGGGACCGGGGAGCGGTGGACATTCAGTACTTC. It codes for CASSERDRGAVDIQYF.

In its sample, this clone was seen once. The V call is TRBV5-4, the J call TRBJ2-6; D not resolved. CDR3 length: 16 amino acids. The germline V gene encodes CDR1 SGHNT and CDR2 YYREEE (reference sequence). V dropped 1 base and J dropped 0 bases, with 8 bases sitting between them. For the CDR3, the DNA is TGTGCCAGCAGCTTGTTTGTTAACTCTGGGGCCAACGTCCTGACTTTC. Translation: CASSLFVNSGANVLTF. Looking up the rest from reference TRBV5-4 and TRBJ2-6 gives the full variable domain: ETGVTQSPTHLIKTRGQQVTLRCSSQSGHNTVSWYQQALGQGPQFIFQYYREEENGRGNFPPRFSGLQFPNYSSELNVNALELDDSALYLCASSLFVNSGANVLTFGAGSRLTVL.

The chain has TRBV28 and TRBJ1-2; no definite D call. CDR1 is MDHEN and CDR2 is SYDVKM in the germline V gene. CDR3 size: 15 residues. V was clipped by 6 bases and J by 6 bases, with 20 bases between them. CDR3 in amino acids: CASSRKYTRNDGYTF. The DNA for the CDR3 is TGTGCCAGCAGCAGAAAGTACACTCGGAACGATGGCTACACCTTC.

Only one count was recorded for this clone. This chain links TRBV4-1 with TRBJ2-7; the D is unclear. Germline values: CDR1 MGHRA, CDR2 YSYEKL. There are 12 residues in the CDR3. V was pared by 3 bases and J by 3 bases, with 6 bases between. The CDR3 reads CASSQGFYEQYF. The DNA of the CDR3 is TGCGCCAGCAGCCAGGGATTCTACGAGCAGTACTTC.

The chain has TRBV19 and TRBJ1-5; D remains ambiguous. Trimming shortened V by 4 bases and J by 4 bases, and 17 bases separated the two germline ends. CDR1 LNHDA and CDR2 SQIVND come from the germline V gene (reference sequence). The CDR3 is 16 amino acids. CDR3 in amino acids: CASSKPVPLGNQPQHF. The CDR3 DNA reads TGTGCCAGTAGTAAACCCGTTCCCCTCGGGAATCAGCCCCAGCATTTT.

Concerning this clone: The sample holds other DNA sequences that translate to the same CDR3. V is TRBV2 and J is TRBJ1-5; a possible D gene is TRBD1 (6 bases). V was clipped by 6 bases and J by 4 bases, with 10 bases between them. The CDR3 is made up of 13 amino acids. CDR1 is SNHLY, CDR2 FYNNEI, per germline. This CDR3 is CASRQGGNQPQHF. CDR3 nucleotide sequence: TGTGCCAGCAGACAGGGAGGGAATCAGCCCCAGCATTTT.

The chain combines TRBV11-1 with TRBJ2-1; 10 bases line up with TRBD1. V dropped 3 bases and J dropped 8; count of bases not matched to a gene: 7. Per the germline V gene, CDR1 is SGHAT and CDR2 is FQDESV (reference sequence). This CDR3 spans 15 amino acids. CDR3 residues: CASSFALGTGDEQFF. In nucleotides, the CDR3 is TGTGCCAGCAGCTTCGCCCTAGGGACAGGGGATGAGCAGTTCTTC.

The chain combines TRBV7-3 with TRBJ2-5; no clear D gene. V shed 8 bases and J shed 3 bases, with 4 bases lying between them. This CDR3 is 10 amino acids long. Germline V gene sequence: CDR1 SGHTA, CDR2 FQGTGA. CDR3 DNA sequence: TGTGCCAGCGGGAAAGAGACCCAGTACTTC. It translates to CASGKETQYF.

This chain links TRBV27 with TRBJ2-7; unclear D gene. CDR3 length: 16 amino acids. Trimming stripped 2 bases from V and 0 bases from J, with 14 bases between. Per the germline V gene, CDR1 is MNHEY and CDR2 is SMNVEV (reference sequence). The CDR3 here is CASSLSVGPYSYEQYF. The CDR3 nucleotides are TGTGCCAGCAGTTTAAGCGTCGGCCCTTACTCCTACGAGCAGTACTTC.

The V and J genes are TRBV2 and TRBJ1-5; D not resolved. CDR1 and CDR2 from the germline V gene are SNHLY and FYNNEI. Trimming took 0 bases from V and 0 from J, leaving 9 bases between them. The CDR3 contains 16 residues. The CDR3 spells CASSEALDGSNQPQHF. CDR3 bases: TGTGCCAGCAGTGAAGCGTTAGACGGTAGCAATCAGCCCCAGCATTTT.

This clone appeared a single time. This chain connects TRBV15 to TRBJ2-7, with TRBD2 matching over 10 bases. The V segment lost 1 base and the J segment 3 bases; nucleotides outside the gene matches: 9. Germline assignment: CDR1 LNHNV and CDR2 YYDKDF (reference sequence). The length of the CDR3 is 17 residues. The CDR3 coding sequence is TGTGCCACCAGCAGAGTAGTTTTAGCGGGAGGTCTCTACGAGCAGTACTTC. Amino acids: CATSRVVLAGGLYEQYF.

This chain connects TRBV10-3 to TRBJ2-2, with 12 nucleotides matching TRBD1. Germline V gene lookup returns CDR1 ENHRY and CDR2 SYGVKD. The CDR3 has 15 residues. V was pared by 5 bases and J by 9 bases, with 7 bases of the junction left unmatched. CDR3 sequence reads: CAISTGTGGVRELFF. CDR3 in DNA: TGTGCCATCAGTACCGGGACAGGGGGCGTCCGGGAGCTGTTTTTT.